What follows are 26 T cell receptor beta chains derived from one specimen sequenced in a study of T cell clonality in common variable immunodeficiency. Data came from immunoSEQ multiplex PCR; TCRdb stores just in-frame clones and leaves some out. This repertoire holds more than 20,000 clones, and none appear only once. Study findings and constraints: In common variable immunodeficiency, TCR beta chains reportedly carried fewer deletions and N-nucleotide insertions.

For these receptors, no antigen is known. Source material: peripheral blood mononuclear cells. The origin of the receptors is a human donor with common variable immunodeficiency.

This clone has more than one count but fewer than ten. The read ends 3 residues early relative to the CDR3; the germline J gene fills the gap. The chain links TRBV2 to TRBJ1-4; the match to TRBD1 covers 7 bases. Losses at the gene ends were 5 bases for V and 0 bases for J; bases not matched to a gene: 6. This CDR3 spans 16 amino acids. Germline V CDR1 and CDR2: SNHLY, FYNNEI. Partial CDR3 DNA: TGTGCCAGCAGTCTAGGACAGGCTGCAACTAATGAAAAA. It specifies CASSLGQAATNEK. The whole CDR3 region reads CASSLGQAATNEKLFF.

About this clone: From the germline J gene comes the end of the CDR3, since the read stops 3 residues before it. The chain is built from TRBV20-1 and TRBJ2-5, with TRBD2 identical over 16 bases. Trimming took 3 bases from V and 4 from J; bases not matched to a gene: 8. There are 17 residues in the CDR3. The germline V gene has CDR1 DFQATT and CDR2 SNEGSKA (reference sequence). This CDR3 is CSASPGLAGGPRETQYF. The part of the CDR3 DNA that was read is TGCAGTGCTAGTCCGGGACTAGCGGGAGGGCCGAGAGAGACC.

Note on this clone: With the read ending 3 residues before the CDR3 end, the germline J gene is used to fill in that end. V gene TRBV5-1 combines with J gene TRBJ2-2; D may be TRBD1 (6 bases). Trimming took 4 bases from V and 5 from J, leaving 21 bases between them. CDR1 and CDR2 from the germline V gene are SGHRS and YFSETQ. CDR3 length: 17 residues. The CDR3 loop reads CASSRNTGSELTGELFF. The part of the CDR3 DNA that was read is TGCGCCAGCAGCCGCAACACAGGGAGTGAGTTGACCGGGGAG.

As regards this clone: Read sequence stops 3 residues before the CDR3 end, and the germline J gene provides the missing end. This chain uses TRBV2 with TRBJ2-1; 10 bases match TRBD2. The ends lost 6 bases at V and 8 bases at J; junction bases unmatched: 7. This CDR3 comprises 14 residues. The germline V gene has CDR1 SNHLY and CDR2 FYNNEI. The DNA read from the CDR3 is TGTGCCAGCAGCCTAGCGGGAGTTGTCGATGAG. Encoded protein: CASSLAGVVDE. The full CDR3 protein reads CASSLAGVVDEQFF.

In its sample, this clone was seen many times. Read coverage stops 3 residues before the CDR3 terminus; the germline J gene supplies the remainder. The chain has TRBV19 and TRBJ2-2, with a possible D match to TRBD2 (5 bases). The CDR3 contains 16 residues. Trimming removed 4 bases at V and 0 bases at J, with 12 bases between. The germline CDR1 and CDR2 sequences are LNHDA and SQIVND (reference sequence). CDR3 DNA (partial): TGTGCCAGTAGTAACTTAGCAGCGGCGAACACCGGGGAG. Translation: CASSNLAAANTGE. The whole CDR3 region reads CASSNLAAANTGELFF.

By sample fraction, this clone is medium-sized. With the read ending 3 residues before the CDR3 end, the germline J gene is used to fill in that end. The chain recombines TRBV5-1 with TRBJ1-5, with 7 bases aligning to TRBD1. CDR1 and CDR2 from the germline V gene are SGHRS and YFSETQ. V dropped 2 bases and J dropped 1; count of bases not matched to a gene: 3. The CDR3 length is 15 residues. Partial CDR3 DNA: TGCGCCAGCAGCTTACAGGGACAGAGCAATCAGCCC. The encoded protein is CASSLQGQSNQP. The whole CDR3 is CASSLQGQSNQPQHF.

This clone turned up a few times. The read ends 3 residues before the CDR3 terminus; that terminus is restored from the germline J gene. The chain joins TRBV7-6 to TRBJ1-6; 8 bases match TRBD1. The CDR3 has 17 amino acids. The J segment lost 9 bases and the V segment lost 0 bases, leaving 10 bases of the junction unmatched. Germline CDR1 SGHVS, CDR2 FNYEAQ. CDR3 region: CASSLAPHRGSGSPLHF. Incomplete CDR3 DNA: TGTGCCAGCAGCTTAGCCCCCCACAGGGGGTCGGGTTCACCC.

As to this clone: From the germline J gene comes the end of the CDR3, since the read stops 3 residues before it. This rearrangement joins TRBV5-8 to TRBJ2-7, with 7 bases fitting TRBD1. The CDR3 totals 15 residues. J lost 6 bases, V lost 0 bases, and 9 bases had no gene match. From germline, CDR1 is SGHTS and CDR2 YDEGEE. CDR3 DNA (partial): TGTGCCAGCAGCTTGGGGCCTCAGGGGGTAGGCGAG. Amino acids: CASSLGPQGVGE. The whole CDR3 region reads CASSLGPQGVGEQYF. The full variable domain, its missing parts supplied by reference TRBV5-8 and TRBJ2-7, is EAGVTQSPTHLIKTRGQQATLRCSPISGHTSVYWYQQALGLGLQFLLWYDEGEERNRGNFPPRFSGRQFPNYSSELNVNALELEDSALYLCASSLGPQGVGEQYFGPGTRLTVT.

The CDR3 is CASSSSGEQPQHF. Incomplete CDR3 DNA: TGTGCCAGCAGCTCCTCAGGCGAGCAGCCC. The chain is built from TRBV7-9 and TRBJ1-5; no clear D. The CDR3 extends 3 residues past the end of the read, so its final part is completed from the germline J gene. The CDR3 runs to 13 residues. Trimming shortened V by 4 bases and J by 7 bases, and 11 bases separated the two germline ends. Germline values: CDR1 SEHNR, CDR2 FQNEAQ (reference sequence).

Note on this clone: The CDR3 end lies 3 residues beyond the end of the read and is filled in from the germline J gene. V usage is TRBV6-1 and J usage is TRBJ1-1; D is possibly TRBD1 (6 bases). V was pared by 2 bases and J by 3 bases, with 13 bases between. The CDR3 is 15 residues long. Germline CDR1 and CDR2: MNHNS and SASEGT. The CDR3 DNA, read in part, is TGTGCCAGCAGTGAAAATTGGGGGCGGGACACTGAA. This translates into CASSENWGRDTE. The whole CDR3 sequence reads CASSENWGRDTEAFF.

This clone has only a few counts. The DNA ends 3 residues before the CDR3 does, and the rest of the CDR3 is filled in from the germline J gene. The chain couples TRBV5-1 to TRBJ2-7; TRBD1 agrees at 9 bases. V shed 3 bases, J shed 2 bases, and the junction held 9 bases outside the gene matches. CDR3 length: 16 amino acids. Germline values: CDR1 SGHRS, CDR2 YFSETQ. CDR3 DNA (partial): TGCGCCAGCAGCTCGGAGATGGGGGACAGGGCCTACGAG. This sequence encodes CASSSEMGDRAYE. The whole CDR3 region reads CASSSEMGDRAYEQYF.

This clone occurred many times. The read falls 3 residues short of the CDR3 end, and the missing part is taken from the germline J gene. The chain has TRBV29-1 and TRBJ2-2; TRBD2 matches 11 bases. Trimming cost V 2 bases and J 5 bases; bases outside gene matches: 13. Germline V gene sequence: CDR1 SQVTM, CDR2 ANQGSEA. This CDR3 is 18 amino acids long. The CDR3 DNA, read in part, is TGCAGCGTTGAATCGAGTAGCGGGAGGGCCGTAGGGACCGGGGAG. Its protein is CSVESSSGRAVGTGE. The whole CDR3 sequence reads CSVESSSGRAVGTGELFF.

This clone was recorded a few times. The read halts 3 residues ahead of the CDR3 end, with the missing end drawn from the germline J gene. The chain links TRBV20-1 to TRBJ1-2; TRBD1 is a possible D gene (6 bases). V was cut by 2 bases and J by 7 bases, with 14 bases left in between. The germline V gene encodes CDR1 DFQATT and CDR2 SNEGSKA (reference sequence). The CDR3 sequence is 13 residues long. The CDR3 DNA, read in part, is TGCAGTGCTAGAAACAGGGAGAATGGTGGC. Amino acids: CSARNRENGG. The complete CDR3 reads CSARNRENGGYTF.

This clone was seen ten or more times. Sequencing ends 3 residues short of the CDR3 end; the germline J gene provides the rest. V is TRBV19 and J is TRBJ2-6, with 11 bases identical to TRBD1. After removal of 3 bases from V and 3 bases from J, the junction contained 7 bases not matched to a gene. Per the germline V gene, CDR1 is LNHDA and CDR2 is SQIVND (reference sequence). There are 18 residues in the CDR3. CDR3 loop: CASSIYGTGGGGANVLTF. CDR3 DNA (partial): TGTGCCAGTAGTATCTACGGGACAGGGGGTGGTGGGGCCAACGTC.

In this sample, this clone turned up a few times. With the read ending 3 residues before the CDR3 end, the germline J gene is used to fill in that end. The V and J genes are TRBV18 and TRBJ2-5; 7 positions match TRBD1. The CDR3 length is 16 residues. The J segment lost 5 bases and the V segment lost 1 base, leaving 10 bases of the junction unmatched. Germline CDR1 is KGHSH and CDR2 is LQKENI. The part of the CDR3 DNA that was read is TGTGCCAGCTCACCACTGGGACAGCCCTCCCGGGAGACC. Protein product: CASSPLGQPSRET. From start to end, the CDR3 is CASSPLGQPSRETQYF.

A remark on this clone: The CDR3 end is not reached by the read, which stops 3 residues before it; the germline J gene fills it in. This rearrangement joins TRBV19 to TRBJ2-1; 8 nucleotides match TRBD1. The V gene end was trimmed by 6 bases and the J gene end by 8 bases; junction bases not matched to a gene: 12. Germline V gene lookup returns CDR1 LNHDA and CDR2 SQIVND (reference sequence). The CDR3 extends over 15 amino acids. CDR3: CASRRYGQGVHEQFF. CDR3 DNA, as far as it was read: TGTGCCAGTAGAAGATACGGACAGGGCGTCCATGAG.

This clone was seen a few times. The missing CDR3 end, 3 residues past where the read stops, is filled in from the germline J gene. The chain has TRBV7-7 and TRBJ2-3, with 8 bases that match TRBD2. This CDR3 is built from 17 residues. The trim removed 2 bases at V and 2 bases at J, leaving 9 bases unmatched. Germline lookup yields CDR1 SSHAT and CDR2 FNYEAQ (reference sequence). CDR3 in amino acids: CASSLRAREDHTDTQYF. The part of the CDR3 DNA that was read is TGTGCCAGCAGCTTACGGGCGCGGGAGGACCACACAGATACG.

Of note for this clone: The CDR3 extends 3 residues past the end of the read, so its final part is completed from the germline J gene. This chain uses TRBV7-9 with TRBJ1-5; maybe TRBD1 (5 bases). V shed 5 bases and J shed 6 bases, with 17 bases lying between them. The CDR3 totals 15 residues. Germline CDR1 is SEHNR and CDR2 is FQNEAQ (reference sequence). This chain's CDR3 is CASSPLGGELQPQHF. The part of the CDR3 DNA that was read is TGTGCCAGCAGCCCGCTCGGGGGGGAGCTTCAGCCC.

This clone was observed many times. The CDR3 end is not reached by the read, which stops 3 residues before it; the germline J gene fills it in. The chain uses TRBV5-1 and TRBJ2-1; possibly TRBD1 for D (5 bases). Germline V lookup: CDR1 SGHRS, CDR2 YFSETQ. The CDR3 is 11 residues long. Trimming removed 7 bases at V and 7 bases at J, with 9 bases between. The sequenced part of the CDR3 DNA is TGCGCCAGCGGGCAGGGTAATGAG. It specifies CASGQGNE. The full CDR3 reads CASGQGNEQFF.

A few counts support this clone. The missing CDR3 end, 3 residues past where the read stops, is filled in from the germline J gene. The V and J genes are TRBV5-1 and TRBJ1-1; possible D gene TRBD1, 5 bases. With 3 bases removed from V and 4 bases from J, the gap between germline ends came to 13 bases. The CDR3 extends over 14 amino acids. The germline CDR1 and CDR2 sequences are SGHRS and YFSETQ. The CDR3: CASSSGQTSTEAFF. The DNA read from the CDR3 is TGCGCCAGCAGCTCAGGACAAACGAGCACTGAA.

This clone showed up many times. The CDR3 is cut off 3 residues early in the read; its end comes from the germline J gene. The genes are TRBV5-1 and TRBJ1-4, with D maybe TRBD1 (5 bases). Per germline, CDR1 SGHRS and CDR2 YFSETQ. V lost 2 bases and J 3 bases, leaving 8 bases between the germline ends. CDR3 length: 14 residues. CDR3 DNA, as far as it was read: TGCGCCAGCAGCTTCGGGGGTCCTAATGAAAAA. Translating it yields CASSFGGPNEK. The entire CDR3 sequence reads CASSFGGPNEKLFF.

This clone was recorded many times. The read gets to within 3 residues of the CDR3 end, and the germline J gene fills in the rest. V is TRBV30 and J is TRBJ2-3; possible D gene TRBD1, 6 bases. This CDR3 contains 14 residues. Trimming removed 0 bases from V and 6 bases from J, with 13 bases in between. Germline values: CDR1 GTSNPN, CDR2 SVGIG (reference sequence). CDR3 residues: CAWSVTGRIDTQYF. The CDR3 DNA, read in part, is TGTGCCTGGAGTGTTACAGGGAGAATTGATACG.

This clone was found many times. The read halts 3 residues ahead of the CDR3 end, with the missing end drawn from the germline J gene. The chain combines TRBV29-1 with TRBJ2-3, with 7 bases that match TRBD2. Per germline, CDR1 SQVTM and CDR2 ANQGSEA. J lost 1 base, V lost 3 bases, and 4 bases had no gene match. This CDR3 spans 14 amino acids. The CDR3 reads CSVERLAGTDTQYF. CDR3 DNA (partial): TGCAGCGTTGAGCGGCTAGCGGGCACAGATACG.

This clone has just a few counts. The CDR3: CASSFPEGFETQYF. The part of the CDR3 DNA that was read is TGTGCCAGCAGCTTTCCCGAGGGGTTCGAGACC. The V call is TRBV7-2, the J call TRBJ2-5, with D perhaps assigned TRBD1 or TRBD2 (5 bases each). Coverage ceases 3 residues before the CDR3 finishes, and the germline J gene fills in the end. The CDR3 contains 14 residues. Germline V CDR1 and CDR2: SGHTA, FQGNSA. Deletions cut 3 bases from V and 5 bases from J, with 13 bases between. Based on the CDR3 plus reference TRBV7-2 and TRBJ2-5, the full variable domain is GAGVSQSPSNKVTEKGKDVELRCDPISGHTALYWYRQSLGQGLEFLIYFQGNSAPDKSGLPSDRFSAERTGGSVSTLTIQRTQQEDSAVYLCASSFPEGFETQYFGPGTRLLVL.

A remark on this clone: The CDR3 end falls 3 residues outside the read, so it is completed with the germline J gene. The chain couples TRBV7-8 to TRBJ2-1; 8 nucleotides agree with TRBD1. The CDR3 totals 14 residues. V gave up 5 bases and J gave up 5 bases; unmatched junction bases: 5. Germline CDR1 SGHVS, CDR2 FQNEAQ. Partial CDR3 DNA: TGTGCCAGCAGCGAGGGACAGGATAACAATGAG. Protein product: CASSEGQDNNE. The CDR3 in full is CASSEGQDNNEQFF. The entire variable domain, with the rest obtained from reference TRBV7-8 and TRBJ2-1, is as follows: GAGVSQSPRYKVAKRGQDVALRCDPISGHVSLFWYQQALGQGPEFLTYFQNEAQLDKSGLPSDRFFAERPEGSVSTLKIQRTQQEDSAVYLCASSEGQDNNEQFFGPGTRLTVL.

This clone was found a few times. The read terminates 3 residues ahead of where the CDR3 ends, so the germline J gene completes it. The chain links TRBV2 to TRBJ1-3; no firm D call. The ends were cut back, 6 bases at V and 4 bases at J, with 13 bases in the middle. Germline CDR1 is SNHLY and CDR2 is FYNNEI. The length of the CDR3 is 14 residues. CDR3 residues: CASSDSGSGNTIYF. The CDR3 DNA, read in part, is TGTGCCAGCAGCGATTCCGGGTCCGGAAACACC. Full variable domain (remainder filled in from reference TRBV2 and TRBJ1-3): EPEVTQTPSHQVTQMGQEVILRCVPISNHLYFYWYRQILGQKVEFLVSFYNNEISEKSEIFDDQFSVERPDGSNFTLKIRSTKLEDSAMYFCASSDSGSGNTIYFGEGSWLTVV.